This TCR beta chain was identified in a study of CD8 T cell repertoires and HIV-1 epitope variants (dated by TCRdb to 2018 to 2020). Broadly, across the study: T cells were stimulated in separate culture wells with each of twenty-five peptides representing autologous and known Gag and Nef epitope variants. A 1M T cell aliquot was kept as an uncultured baseline condition, separate from the 80 or so T cell cultures. The epitopes tested were three Gag epitope families plus Nef HW9 and YT9. The control conditions were a CMV, EBV and flu peptide pool, the Ebola AY9 epitope as a negative control, and a well with no peptide. T cells were enriched with the EasySep Human T Cell Enrichment Kit and co-cultured with equal numbers of autologous T cell-negative cells as antigen-presenting cells. Running each culture condition in triplicate, except for one peptide done in duplicate, gave a total of about 91 T cell cultures. For 10 to 11 days the cultures were kept in IMDM with gentamicin, and on days 3 and 7 half of the media was changed with IL-2, IL-7 and IL-15 added. On the study overall, not on this receptor specifically: The study identified eight to ten antigen-specific TCR beta clonotypes, six or seven of which appeared to be cross-reactive for autologous or known escape epitope variants. The Nef KF9 family was recognized by five clonotypes and the HW9 family by one, and no responses to the TAALDMSHF plasma variant were observed. Only TCR beta chains were identified by the assay, and proliferation to antigen, not T cell function or cytokine profile, was indicated.

This clone occurred a few times. This clone's antigen is unknown. No much larger clone exists at a distance of one base, and base qualities are not known. Reading the germline V gene gives CDR1 SGHRS and CDR2 YFSETQ. CDR3 length: 14 amino acids, cysteine to phenylalanine. CDR3 DNA only is kept here, 42 bases in frame from base 1. V has 7 bases trimmed and J has 7 bases trimmed; junction bases matching no gene number 9. The EasySep Human CD8+ T Cell Enrichment Kit was used on day 10 to isolate CD8+ T cells from every culture. TCR beta CDR3 regions were sequenced at survey depth on the immunoSEQ platform. The QIAamp DNA micro kit was used to extract genomic DNA from every cultured and uncultured CD8+ T cell population. The source study handled its data this way. Samples with fewer than 5,000 productive reads were excluded, which removed about 6.5% of the roughly 75 HIV peptide-stimulated cultures. Sequences were trimmed to CDR3 by a MANAFEST web app, and nonproductive sequences, CDR3s under 5 amino acids, and sequences not starting with C or ending with F/W were removed. Antigen-specific clonotypes had to expand in at least 2 of 3 replicates versus no-peptide control at FDR 0.01, only within one epitope family. In addition, a specific clonotype needed a frequency at least fivefold higher than in wells stimulated with peptides from other epitope families. In TCRdb, the immuneACCESS table is reduced to in-frame sequences with V and J assigned. These tables do not hold every clone; where another copy was compared, an unresolved V gene accounts for under half, and the others remain unexplained. Clone size and V and J calls were adopted from that table, with D and trimming inferred from the DNA. The sample table holds 5,000 to 6,500 clones, of which over 50% were seen once. The top ten hold over 40% of the sample.

Recombination joined TRBV5-1 with TRBJ2-7; 12 central nucleotides agree with TRBD2. Sequencing used cultured CD8+ T cells derived from PBMCs. The source of this sequence is a male donor with HIV. CDR3 sequence: CASGLAGGPEEQYF. The nucleotide sequence reads as follows: TGCGCCAGCGGCCTAGCGGGAGGGCCTGAGGAGCAGTACTTC.